This entry lists 18 T cell receptor beta chains sequenced from one sample in a study of blood T cell repertoires in COVID-19. Sequenced by immunoSEQ multiplex PCR; TCRdb stores in-frame clones only, minus some. The sample shows about 88,000 clones, 75% to 90% of them seen only once. The sequenced sample consisted of peripheral blood. The receptors stem from a man aged 80 or over with acute or convalescent COVID-19.

V gene TRBV11-2 combines with J gene TRBJ1-1, with TRBD1 as a possible D gene (6 bases). This CDR3 region has 18 residues. CDR1 is SGHAT, CDR2 FQNNGV, per germline. Trimming took 1 base from V and 4 from J, leaving 22 bases between them. Here the CDR3 reads CASSLAAGGRGRGTEAFF. DNA of the CDR3: TGTGCCAGCAGCTTAGCCGCCGGGGGGCGAGGTCGCGGCACTGAAGCTTTCTTT. The variable domain in full, completed from reference TRBV11-2 and TRBJ1-1, reads EAGVAQSPRYKIIEKRQSVAFWCNPISGHATLYWYQQILGQGPKLLIQFQNNGVVDDSQLPKDRFSAERLKGVDSTLKIQPAKLEDSAVYLCASSLAAGGRGRGTEAFFGQGTRLTVV.

The rearrangement links TRBV6-1 to TRBJ1-2; 7 bases align to TRBD1. With 1 base clipped from V and 4 bases from J, the junction kept 3 bases outside the gene matches. Germline CDR1 and CDR2: MNHNS and SASEGT. This CDR3 spans 14 amino acids. The CDR3 loop is CASSEESGGYGYTF. The CDR3 bases are TGTGCCAGCAGTGAAGAATCAGGGGGCTATGGCTACACCTTC.

V is TRBV25-1 and J is TRBJ1-2; D may be TRBD1 (5 bases). Germline V lookup: CDR1 MGHDK, CDR2 SYGVNS. This CDR3 is built from 13 residues. Trimming removed 1 base from V and 6 bases from J, with 9 bases in between. The CDR3 DNA sequence: TGTGCCAGCAGTGAATCAGTAGGGGATGGCTACACCTTC. Its protein product is CASSESVGDGYTF.

V usage is TRBV7-9 and J usage is TRBJ1-2; 8 bases fit TRBD1. The germline gives CDR1 SEHNR, CDR2 FQNEAQ (reference sequence). With 6 bases clipped from V and 3 bases from J, the junction kept 3 bases outside the gene matches. The CDR3 has 13 residues. The CDR3 loop reads CASRSDRDYGYTF. Written as DNA, the CDR3 is TGTGCCAGCAGATCGGACAGGGACTATGGCTACACCTTC. The full variable domain, rest sourced from reference TRBV7-9 and TRBJ1-2, is DTGVSQNPRHKITKRGQNVTFRCDPISEHNRLYWYRQTLGQGPEFLTYFQNEAQLEKSRLLSDRFSAERPKGSFSTLEIQRTEQGDSAMYLCASRSDRDYGYTFGSGTRLTVV.

The rearrangement joins TRBV2 to TRBJ1-4; TRBD1 matches at 10 bases. This CDR3 is 15 amino acids long. V was clipped by 5 bases and J by 5 bases; unmatched bases: 5. From germline, CDR1 is SNHLY and CDR2 FYNNEI. This CDR3 reads CASSQRTGGNEKLFF. The CDR3 DNA is TGTGCCAGCAGTCAAAGGACAGGGGGAAATGAAAAACTGTTTTTT.

V gene TRBV9 combines with J gene TRBJ2-2; D is ambiguous. Trimming removed 0 bases from V and 2 bases from J, with 11 bases in between. Germline V lookup: CDR1 SGDLS, CDR2 YYNGEE. This CDR3 comprises 16 residues. The CDR3 DNA reads as TGTGCCAGCAGCGTAGGTAGTACTCCTAACACCGGGGAGCTGTTTTTT. Translation gives CASSVGSTPNTGELFF.

This clone was seen a handful of times. The V call is TRBV30, the J call TRBJ1-6; 8 bases are shared with TRBD1. There are 15 residues in the CDR3. In germline, CDR1 is GTSNPN, CDR2 SVGIG (reference sequence). V was pared by 2 bases and J by 10 bases, with 10 bases of the junction left unmatched. The chain's CDR3 is CAWSSSPGGGSPLHF. CDR3 nucleotide sequence: TGTGCCTGGAGTTCGAGCCCAGGGGGCGGCTCACCCCTCCACTTT.

This chain connects TRBV3-1 (or the pseudogene TRBV3-2) to TRBJ2-1; a weak D match, TRBD2 (6 bases). V was clipped by 4 bases and J by 2 bases, with 27 bases between them. The CDR3 extends over 20 amino acids. Looked up from germline, CDR1 is LGHDT and CDR2 is YNNKEL (reference sequence). CDR3 region: CASSRLLTSQAPTTYNEQFF. Written as DNA, the CDR3 is TGTGCCAGCAGCCGATTACTGACTAGTCAAGCGCCTACCACCTACAATGAGCAGTTCTTC.

This clone was seen more than once but under ten times. The chain is built from TRBV19 and TRBJ1-1; the D gene is possibly TRBD1 (5 bases). CDR1 and CDR2 (germline): LNHDA, SQIVND (reference sequence). This CDR3 spans 12 amino acids. Between the trimmed V and J ends, which lost 3 bases and 7 bases, there was a span of 9 bases. Here the CDR3 reads CASSIGQVEAFF. The CDR3, as DNA: TGTGCCAGTAGTATTGGACAAGTTGAAGCTTTCTTT.

This rearrangement joins TRBV27 to TRBJ2-1, with 8 bases fitting TRBD2. Germline-derived CDR1 and CDR2 are MNHEY and SMNVEV (reference sequence). There are 12 residues in the CDR3. V was pared by 8 bases and J by 9 bases, with 6 bases of the junction left unmatched. Here the CDR3 reads CASSRTSTEQFF. Here the CDR3 DNA reads TGTGCCAGCTCCCGGACTAGCACTGAGCAGTTCTTC.

The V call is TRBV28, the J call TRBJ1-2; D remains unclear. There are 13 residues in the CDR3. Germline V gives CDR1 MDHEN, CDR2 SYDVKM. Trimming stripped 3 bases from V and 4 bases from J, with 9 bases between. The CDR3: CASSLAALYGYTF. The CDR3 nucleotides are TGTGCCAGCAGTTTGGCGGCTCTCTATGGCTACACCTTC.

V and J are TRBV4-1 and TRBJ2-2; 11 nucleotides agree with TRBD2. V gave up 0 bases and J gave up 5 bases; unmatched junction bases: 11. Germline CDR1 reads MGHRA; CDR2 reads YSYEKL. The CDR3 covers 19 residues. The CDR3 loop is CASSQEASGRSSGTGELFF. CDR3 DNA: TGCGCCAGCAGCCAAGAGGCTAGCGGGAGGTCCTCGGGGACCGGGGAGCTGTTTTTT.

J is TRBJ2-7 and V is TRBV30; D is uncertain. Trimming took 1 base from V and 2 from J, leaving 12 bases between them. Germline V gene sequence: CDR1 GTSNPN, CDR2 SVGIG (reference sequence). The CDR3 is 14 amino acids. In DNA, the CDR3 is TGTGCCTGGAGTGGGCGGCCAAAGACCTACGAGCAGTACTTC. Its protein product is CAWSGRPKTYEQYF.

The rearrangement links TRBV7-9 to TRBJ1-1; D possibly corresponds to TRBD1 (5 bases). The germline CDR1 and CDR2 sequences are SEHNR and FQNEAQ (reference sequence). CDR3 length equals 12 residues. The CDR3 region is CAIAGGRTEAFF. Here the CDR3 DNA reads TGTGCGATCGCCGGGGGGAGAACTGAAGCTTTCTTT.

V and J are TRBV5-1 and TRBJ2-5, with 9 positions matching TRBD1. J gave up 1 base and V 3 bases, and 7 bases lay outside the gene matches. Germline CDR1 and CDR2: SGHRS and YFSETQ. The CDR3 consists of 16 residues. Written as DNA, the CDR3 is TGCGCCAGCAGCTCCGGACAGGGGAATCGCCAAGAGACCCAGTACTTC. Its protein product is CASSSGQGNRQETQYF.

CDR3 loop: CASSPPWTSGSTGELFF. For the CDR3, the DNA is TGTGCCAGCTCACCACCGTGGACTAGCGGGAGTACCGGGGAGCTGTTTTTT. J is TRBJ2-2 and V is TRBV18, with 13 bases matching TRBD2. The CDR3 has 17 residues. The trim removed 0 bases at V and 5 bases at J, leaving 3 bases unmatched. From germline, CDR1 is KGHSH and CDR2 LQKENI.

This chain links TRBV28 with TRBJ2-6, with D unclear. V gave up 5 bases and J gave up 1 base, with 9 bases separating them. The CDR3 loop spans 15 amino acids. Germline CDR1 reads MDHEN; CDR2 reads SYDVKM. CDR3 in amino acids: CASSPQKSGANVLTF. For the CDR3, the DNA is TGTGCCAGCAGTCCTCAGAAGTCTGGGGCCAACGTCCTGACTTTC.

This chain joins TRBV24-1 and TRBJ1-5; maybe TRBD1 (5 bases). This CDR3 region has 15 residues. Germline V gene lookup returns CDR1 KGHDR and CDR2 SFDVKD. Deletions cut 2 bases from V and 4 bases from J, with 11 bases between. CDR3 loop: CATSDSGGRNQPQHF. For the CDR3, the DNA is TGTGCCACCAGTGATTCGGGGGGAAGAAATCAGCCCCAGCATTTT.